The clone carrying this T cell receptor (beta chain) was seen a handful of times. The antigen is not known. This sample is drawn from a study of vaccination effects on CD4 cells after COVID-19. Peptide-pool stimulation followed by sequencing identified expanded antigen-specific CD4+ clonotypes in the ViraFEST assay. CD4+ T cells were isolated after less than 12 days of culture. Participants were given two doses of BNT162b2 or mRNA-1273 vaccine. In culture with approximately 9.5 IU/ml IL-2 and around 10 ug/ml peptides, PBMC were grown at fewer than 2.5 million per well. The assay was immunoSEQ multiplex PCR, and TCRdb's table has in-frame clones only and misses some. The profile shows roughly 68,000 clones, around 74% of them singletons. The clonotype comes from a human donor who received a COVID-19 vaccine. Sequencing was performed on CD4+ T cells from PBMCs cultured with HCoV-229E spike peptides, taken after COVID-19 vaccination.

The CDR3 protein is CASSWGPGDDTQYF. In DNA form, the CDR3 reads TGTGCCAGCAGCTGGGGTCCAGGCGACGATACGCAGTATTTT. The chain is built from TRBV14 and TRBJ2-3; D unclear. V lost 5 bases and J 6 bases, leaving 15 bases between the germline ends. CDR1 and CDR2 from the germline V gene are SGHDN and FVKESK. The CDR3 is 14 residues long.